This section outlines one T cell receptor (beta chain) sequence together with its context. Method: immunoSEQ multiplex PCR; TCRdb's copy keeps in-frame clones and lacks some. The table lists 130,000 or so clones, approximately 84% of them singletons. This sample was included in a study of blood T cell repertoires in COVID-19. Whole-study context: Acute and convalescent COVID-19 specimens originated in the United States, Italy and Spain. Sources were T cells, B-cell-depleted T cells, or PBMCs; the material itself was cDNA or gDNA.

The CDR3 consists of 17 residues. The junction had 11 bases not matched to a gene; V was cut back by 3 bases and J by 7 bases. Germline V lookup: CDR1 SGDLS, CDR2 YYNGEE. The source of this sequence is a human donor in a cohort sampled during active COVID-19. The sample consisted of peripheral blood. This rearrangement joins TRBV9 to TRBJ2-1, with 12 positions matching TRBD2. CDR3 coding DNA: TGTGCCAGCAGCGCGCGACTTACCGGGACTAGCGGGAATGAGCAGTTCTTC. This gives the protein CASSARLTGTSGNEQFF. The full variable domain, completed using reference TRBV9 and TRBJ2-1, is DSGVTQTPKHLITATGQRVTLRCSPRSGDLSVYWYQQSLDQGLQFLIQYYNGEERAKGNILERFSAQQFPDLHSELNLSSLELGDSALYFCASSARLTGTSGNEQFFGPGTRLTVL.